This TCR beta chain was sequenced during a study of vaccination effects on CD4 cells after COVID-19. Study information: Two-dose BNT162b2 or mRNA-1273 vaccination was given to participants.

The ViraFEST assay expanded antigen-specific CD4+ T cells with viral peptide pools before sequencing. Once cultured for approximately eleven days, the cells underwent separation to obtain CD4+ T cells. Each vaccine recipient was nucleocapsid antibody negative and had no prior SARS-CoV-2 infection. For each well, roughly 2 million PBMC were cultured with 8.5 to 10 IU/ml IL-2 and about 11 ug/ml peptides. The study, taken as a whole, reports: Pronounced clonal contraction occurred in clones induced by infection and by vaccine late after vaccination.

With regard to this clone: Its specificity is not known.

The method was immunoSEQ multiplex PCR; TCRdb's version includes in-frame clones alone and lacks a portion of them. The profile shows tens of thousands of clones, 76% of them singletons. From germline, CDR1 is SNHLY and CDR2 FYNNEI. Unmatched junction bases numbered 6, after V lost 7 bases and J lost 0 bases. CDR3 length: 15 amino acids. The chain links TRBV2 to TRBJ2-3; 8 positions match TRBD2. Source: CD4+ T cells from PBMCs cultured with HCoV-NL63 spike peptides, taken before COVID-19 vaccination. The TCR comes from a human donor who received a COVID-19 vaccine. The CDR3 nucleotides are TGTGCCAGCACCAACTCGGGAGGGAGCACAGATACGCAGTATTTT. Translation gives CASTNSGGSTDTQYF.